The present T cell receptor beta chain was sequenced within a study of blood T cell repertoires in COVID-19. Study-level background: The origin of the acute and convalescent COVID-19 samples was the United States, Italy and Spain. Sources were T cells, B-cell-depleted T cells, or PBMCs; the material itself was cDNA or gDNA.

The study recruited people aged roughly 18 to 89 years across approximately 25 US areas. The data were produced by immunoSEQ multiplex PCR, yet TCRdb's version contains in-frame clones alone and is incomplete. The table has around 310,000 clones, roughly 86% seen once; the top ten hold more than 9%. The CDR3 is 14 amino acids. V was trimmed by 4 bases and J by 12 bases, leaving 18 bases between them. From germline, CDR1 is SGHAT and CDR2 FQNNGV. The receptor comes from a woman in her 30s who had recovered from COVID-19. The chain links TRBV11-2 to TRBJ1-4; the D gene is possibly TRBD1 (6 bases). The sequencing sample was made of PBMCs or T cells enriched from blood (not recorded which). The chain's CDR3 is CASSSWTDFGELFF. The CDR3 nucleotides are TGTGCCAGCAGCTCCTGGACAGATTTTGGGGAACTGTTTTTT.